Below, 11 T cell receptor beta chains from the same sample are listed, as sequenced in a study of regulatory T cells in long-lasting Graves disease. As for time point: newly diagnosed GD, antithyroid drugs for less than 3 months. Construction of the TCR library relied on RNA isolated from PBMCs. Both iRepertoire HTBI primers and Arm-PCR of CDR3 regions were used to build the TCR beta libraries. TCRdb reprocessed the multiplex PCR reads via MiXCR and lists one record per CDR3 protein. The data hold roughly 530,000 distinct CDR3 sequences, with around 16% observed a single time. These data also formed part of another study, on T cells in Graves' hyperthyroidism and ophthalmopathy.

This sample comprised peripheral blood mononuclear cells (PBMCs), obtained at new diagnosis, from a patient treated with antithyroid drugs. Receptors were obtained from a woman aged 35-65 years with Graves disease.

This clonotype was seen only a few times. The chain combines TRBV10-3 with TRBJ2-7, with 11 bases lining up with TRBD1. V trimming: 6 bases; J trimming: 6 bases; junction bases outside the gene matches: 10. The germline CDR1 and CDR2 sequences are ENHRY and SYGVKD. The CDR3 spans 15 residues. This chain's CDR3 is CAISDTGTGGGEQYF. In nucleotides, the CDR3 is TGTGCCATCAGCGATACCGGGACAGGGGGGGGCGAGCAGTACTTC.

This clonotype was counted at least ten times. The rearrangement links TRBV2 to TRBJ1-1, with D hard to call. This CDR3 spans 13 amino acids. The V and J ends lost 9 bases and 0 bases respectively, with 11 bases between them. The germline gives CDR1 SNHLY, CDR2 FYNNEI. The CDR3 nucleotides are TGTGCCAGGAACAGACTCATGAACACTGAAGCTTTCTTT. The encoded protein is CARNRLMNTEAFF.

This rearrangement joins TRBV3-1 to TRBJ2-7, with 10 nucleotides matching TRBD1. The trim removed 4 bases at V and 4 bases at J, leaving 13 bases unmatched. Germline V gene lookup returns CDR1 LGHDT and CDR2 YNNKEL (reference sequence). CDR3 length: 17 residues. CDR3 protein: CASSPRLGTGESYEQYF. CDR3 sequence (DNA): TGTGCCAGCAGCCCACGCCTCGGGACAGGGGAAAGTTACGAGCAGTACTTC.

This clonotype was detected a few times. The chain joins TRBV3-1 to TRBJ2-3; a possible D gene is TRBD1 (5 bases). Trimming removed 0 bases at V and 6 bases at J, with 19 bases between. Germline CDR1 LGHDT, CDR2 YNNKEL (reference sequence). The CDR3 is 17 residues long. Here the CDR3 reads CASSQDRWRVKGDTQYF. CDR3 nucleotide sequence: TGTGCCAGCAGCCAAGATCGGTGGAGAGTCAAGGGGGATACGCAGTATTTT.

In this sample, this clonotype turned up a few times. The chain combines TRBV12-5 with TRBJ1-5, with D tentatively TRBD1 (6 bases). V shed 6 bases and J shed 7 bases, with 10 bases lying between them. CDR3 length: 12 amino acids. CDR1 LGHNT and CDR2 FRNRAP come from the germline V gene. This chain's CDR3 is CASGLDSQPQHF. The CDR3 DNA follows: TGTGCTAGTGGCCTGGACAGCCAGCCCCAGCATTTT.

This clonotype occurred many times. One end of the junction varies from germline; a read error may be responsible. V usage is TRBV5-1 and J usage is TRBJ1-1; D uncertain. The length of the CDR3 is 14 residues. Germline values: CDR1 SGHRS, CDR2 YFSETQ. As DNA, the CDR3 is TGTGCCAGCAGCTTGAGACAAACGAACACTGAAGCTTTCTTT. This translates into CASSLRQTNTEAFF.

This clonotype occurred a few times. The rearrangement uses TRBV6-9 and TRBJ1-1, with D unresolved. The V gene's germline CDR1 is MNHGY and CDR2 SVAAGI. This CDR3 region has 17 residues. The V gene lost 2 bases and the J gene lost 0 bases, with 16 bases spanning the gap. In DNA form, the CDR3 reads TGTGCCAGCAGTTATCGTGCCAGTACTAATCTGAACACTGAAGCTTTCTTT. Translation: CASSYRASTNLNTEAFF.

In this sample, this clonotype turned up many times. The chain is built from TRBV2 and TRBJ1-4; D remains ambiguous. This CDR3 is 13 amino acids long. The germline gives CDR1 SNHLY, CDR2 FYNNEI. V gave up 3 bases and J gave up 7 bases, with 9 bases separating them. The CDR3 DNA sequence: TGTGCCAGCAGTGAGGTCAGCGGTGAAAAACTGTTTTTT. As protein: CASSEVSGEKLFF. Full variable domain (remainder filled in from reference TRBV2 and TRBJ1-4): EPEVTQTPSHQVTQMGQEVILRCVPISNHLYFYWYRQILGQKVEFLVSFYNNEISEKSEIFDDQFSVERPDGSNFTLKIRSTKLEDSAMYFCASSEVSGEKLFFGSGTQLSVL.

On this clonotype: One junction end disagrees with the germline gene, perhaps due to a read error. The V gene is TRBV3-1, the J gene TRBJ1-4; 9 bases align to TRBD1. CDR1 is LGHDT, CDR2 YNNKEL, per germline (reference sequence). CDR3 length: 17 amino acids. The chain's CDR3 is CASSLGTGLFENGKLFF. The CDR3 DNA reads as TGTGCCAGCAGCCTCGGGACAGGGCTTTTCGAAAATGGAAAACTGTTTTTT.

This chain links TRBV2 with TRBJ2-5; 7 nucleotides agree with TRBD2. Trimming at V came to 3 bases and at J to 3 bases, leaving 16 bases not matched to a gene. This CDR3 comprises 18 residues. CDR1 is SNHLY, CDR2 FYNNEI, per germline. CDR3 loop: CASSEWVAGGAREETQYF. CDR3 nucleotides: TGTGCCAGCAGTGAGTGGGTAGCGGGCGGGGCGCGAGAAGAGACCCAGTACTTC.

For the CDR3, the DNA is TGTGCCAGCAGTATGGGACTGAGACATCAGCCCCAGCATTTT. This translates into CASSMGLRHQPQHF. This chain links TRBV6-1 with TRBJ1-5; maybe TRBD1 (5 bases). V was shortened by 5 bases and J by 5 bases, with 13 bases between the two germline ends. Per germline, CDR1 MNHNS and CDR2 SASEGT. This CDR3 is built from 14 residues.